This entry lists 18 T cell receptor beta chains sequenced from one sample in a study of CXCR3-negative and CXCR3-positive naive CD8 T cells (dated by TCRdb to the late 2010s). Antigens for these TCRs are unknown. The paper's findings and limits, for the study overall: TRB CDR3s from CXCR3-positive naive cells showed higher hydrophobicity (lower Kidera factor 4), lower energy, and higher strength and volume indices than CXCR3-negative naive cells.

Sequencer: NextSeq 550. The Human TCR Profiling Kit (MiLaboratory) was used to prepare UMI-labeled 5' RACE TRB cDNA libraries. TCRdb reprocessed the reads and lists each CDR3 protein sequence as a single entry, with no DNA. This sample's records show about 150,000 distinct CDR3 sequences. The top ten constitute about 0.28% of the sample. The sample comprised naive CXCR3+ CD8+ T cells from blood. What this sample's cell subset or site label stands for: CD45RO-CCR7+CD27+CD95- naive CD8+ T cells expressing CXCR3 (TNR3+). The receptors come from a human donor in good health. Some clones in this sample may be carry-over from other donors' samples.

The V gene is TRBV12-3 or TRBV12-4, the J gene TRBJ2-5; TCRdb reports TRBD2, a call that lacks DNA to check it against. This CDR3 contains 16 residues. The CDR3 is CASSFGLAGGLETQYF.

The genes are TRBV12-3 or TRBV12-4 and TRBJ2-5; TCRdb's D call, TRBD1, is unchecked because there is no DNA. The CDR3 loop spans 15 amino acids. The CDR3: CASSPQEGGSETQYF.

CDR3 residues: CASTLSGGGEQFF. The chain combines TRBV27 with TRBJ2-1; TCRdb reports TRBD1, a call that lacks DNA to check it against. Germline lookup yields CDR1 MNHEY and CDR2 SMNVEV (reference sequence). This CDR3 is built from 13 residues.

This chain's CDR3 is CASAELPGWTGELFF. The chain joins TRBV12-3 or TRBV12-4 to TRBJ2-2; as DNA is missing, the TRBD1 call by TCRdb cannot be tested. This CDR3 is built from 15 residues.

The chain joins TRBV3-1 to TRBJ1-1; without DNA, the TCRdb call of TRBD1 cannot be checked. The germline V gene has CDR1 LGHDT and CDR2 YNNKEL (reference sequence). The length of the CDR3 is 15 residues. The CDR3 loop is CASSPGRGVWTEAFF.

The CDR3 reads CSVEGRTYEQYF. The chain links TRBV29-1 to TRBJ2-7. Germline V gives CDR1 SQVTM, CDR2 ANQGSEA. CDR3 size: 12 residues.

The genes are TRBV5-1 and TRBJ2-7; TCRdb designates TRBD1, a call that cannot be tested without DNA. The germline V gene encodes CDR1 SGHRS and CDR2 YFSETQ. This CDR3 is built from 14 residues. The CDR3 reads CASSWVGQGNEQYF.

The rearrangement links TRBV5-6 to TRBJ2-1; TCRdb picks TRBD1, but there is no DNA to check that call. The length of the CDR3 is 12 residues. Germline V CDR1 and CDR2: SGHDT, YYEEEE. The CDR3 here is CASSGGEFEQFF.

CDR3 amino acids: CSANSEMNTEAFF. This rearrangement joins TRBV20-1 to TRBJ1-1. Per germline, CDR1 DFQATT and CDR2 SNEGSKA (reference sequence). CDR3 length: 13 residues.

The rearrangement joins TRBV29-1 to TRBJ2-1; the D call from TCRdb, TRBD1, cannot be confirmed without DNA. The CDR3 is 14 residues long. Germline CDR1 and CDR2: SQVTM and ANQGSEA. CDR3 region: CSVDGGRGYNEQFF.

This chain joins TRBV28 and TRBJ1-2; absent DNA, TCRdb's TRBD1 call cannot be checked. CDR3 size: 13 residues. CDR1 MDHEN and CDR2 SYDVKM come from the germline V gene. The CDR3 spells CASSADSSYGYTF.

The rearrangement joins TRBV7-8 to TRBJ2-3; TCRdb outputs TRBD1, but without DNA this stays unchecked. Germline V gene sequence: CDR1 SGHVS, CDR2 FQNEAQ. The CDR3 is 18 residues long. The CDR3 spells CASSAPDLPEASSTSQYF.

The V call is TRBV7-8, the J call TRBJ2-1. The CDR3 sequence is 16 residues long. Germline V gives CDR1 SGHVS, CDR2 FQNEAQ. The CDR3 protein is CASSQSGTNTYNEQFF.

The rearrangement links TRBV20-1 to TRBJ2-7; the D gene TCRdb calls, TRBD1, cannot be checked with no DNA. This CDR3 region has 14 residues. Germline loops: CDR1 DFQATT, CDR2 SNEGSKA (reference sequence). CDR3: CSARGDRGLYEQYF.

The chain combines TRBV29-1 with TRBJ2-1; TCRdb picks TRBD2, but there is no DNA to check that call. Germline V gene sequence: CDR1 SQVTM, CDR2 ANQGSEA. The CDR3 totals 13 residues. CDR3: CSVASGRANEQFF.

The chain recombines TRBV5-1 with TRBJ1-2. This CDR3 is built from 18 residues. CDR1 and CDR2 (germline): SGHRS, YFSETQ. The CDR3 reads CASSLEGLRRGANYGYTF.

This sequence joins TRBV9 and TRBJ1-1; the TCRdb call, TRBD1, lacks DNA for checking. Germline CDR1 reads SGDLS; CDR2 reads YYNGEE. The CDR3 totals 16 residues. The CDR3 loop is CASSVGTGFPNTEAFF.

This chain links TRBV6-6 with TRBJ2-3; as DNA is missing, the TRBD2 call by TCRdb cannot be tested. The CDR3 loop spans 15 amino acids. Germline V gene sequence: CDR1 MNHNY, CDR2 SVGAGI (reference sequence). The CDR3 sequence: CASKQLAGITDTQYF.